This T cell receptor beta chain is from a study of cytomegalovirus exposure and HLA in healthy donors listed by TCRdb under 2017. With regard to the full study: An earlier analysis of a few hundred of the donors reported 276 Gb of sequence data and 117 million unique TCR beta sequences obtained from around 170 million T cells. In a later genetic analysis, genome-wide SNP genotypes for about 55% of the roughly 700 donors were used, and that subset was treated as a discovery cohort. The study aimed to test whether signatures of past pathogen exposure could be identified by cataloging public T cell receptors. The T cell repertoires of roughly 660 subjects were profiled by immunosequencing and related to cytomegalovirus serostatus. An earlier analysis of 587 of the donors used high-throughput TCR beta sequencing to judge whether each TCR beta V gene segment behaved as functional or pseudogenic. To study patterns of TCR occurrence, a later analysis re-analyzed previously published TCR beta repertoires from 500 to 850 donors and added high-resolution HLA genotyping. About 300 gigabases of sequencing data and approximately 92 million unique TCR sequences made up an early release that covered approximately 650 HLA-typed donors. Typing coverage varied by locus: roughly 629-630 donors for A, B, C, DRB1 and DQB1; roughly 560 for DQA1; more than 600 for DPA1; roughly 470 for DPB1. Among the 398 genotyped donors, around 81% belonged to the genetic ancestry cluster associated with self-reported Caucasian donors. Because of strong linkage in the cohort, roughly five DR-DQ haplotypes were treated as single units for association and clustering. To predict cytomegalovirus infection status, the study combined high-throughput TCR immunosequencing, statistical association of individual TCRs with disease status, and machine learning. A separate validation cohort of roughly 130 different subjects was used in addition to the roughly 700-subject first cohort. Both class I and class II loci were covered by HLA typing, at four-digit resolution. Among some 400 genotyped donors of the cohort, an average of about 240,000 unique TCR beta nucleotide sequences were sequenced per donor, around 18% of them non-productive. Rather than drawing on any new phenotypic data, the later analysis identified candidate immune exposures from TCR beta sequences and the way those sequences occurred across donors. Donor age, sex, ethnicity and CMV serostatus were collected together with the repertoire data. Every discovery cohort repertoire had been produced on one sequencing platform.

The method behind the library was the immunoSEQ multiplex PCR assay. For the multiplex PCR, a mixture combining 60 forward primers for TCR Vbeta segments and 13 reverse primers for TCR Jbeta segments was used. A multiplex PCR assay on genomic DNA amplified the CDR3 region of rearranged TCR beta genes. The Illumina HiSeq System was used to sequence the amplified TCR beta libraries as 87-base-pair reads. The study's own analysis went as follows. In a later analysis, tens of millions of unique TCR beta chains were counted across the roughly 610 repertoires, and roughly 11 million of these chains were shared by at least two donors. Raw reads were error-corrected and collapsed into unique sequences by a nearest-neighbor algorithm in which closely related sequences were merged to remove PCR and sequencing errors. CDR3 sequences were aligned to IMGT reference sequences to assign V, D and J gene segments. For a sequence to be retained, a match of at least six nucleotides to both a V gene segment and a J gene segment was required. A rearrangement was called productive if the CDR3 had no stop codons and remained in frame with V and J, and every other rearrangement was called non-productive. Following IMGT convention, CDR3 was defined as the stretch from the second conserved V-encoded cysteine to the conserved J-encoded phenylalanine. The earlier analysis of about 570 of the donors excluded any sequence lacking an unambiguous match to a single V gene segment. An earlier analysis of 587 of the donors classified V segments as functional when productive rearrangements were above 56.7% and as segregating when the standard deviation between donors was above 5%. A statistical classification framework was built for diagnosing cytomegalovirus status from the catalog of TCR beta chain sequences. A later analysis assigned V and J genes by comparing TCR nucleotide sequences with IMGT/GENE-DB human TR gene sequences. Using the TCRdist pipeline, a later analysis assigned CDR3 sequences along with most-parsimonious VDJ recombination scenarios. A later analysis defined each TCR beta chain by its CDR3 amino acid sequence plus V-gene family, and excluded reads lacking a unique V-gene family. To address suspected cross-contamination and a sequencing artifact, a later analysis removed approximately 590 highly shared, low-generation-probability nucleotide sequences. A later analysis calculated a clonal expansion index for each public chain from normalized within-repertoire ranks of inferred template counts. In a later analysis, generation probabilities were computed using a VDJ recombination model fitted to out-of-frame rearrangements, and the results were checked against IGoR. In a later analysis, TCR-TCR, TCR-HLA and TCR-CMV co-occurrence was scored with hypergeometric tests, and a repertoire-size bias correction was applied to TCR pairs. A later analysis estimated false discovery rates by permuting HLA or CMV assignments 20 times. In a later analysis, co-occurring TCRs were grouped using DBSCAN, and TCRdist sequence similarity was added for clustering within HLA-allele-positive subsets. Repertoires with fewer than 30,000 or more than 120,000 public chains were left out of co-occurrence clustering, as were about five repertoires with anomalous nucleotide sharing. Held by TCRdb, this immuneACCESS table contains in-frame sequences only and omits some clones. Under half of the omission traces to an unresolved V gene where checked; the cause of the rest is unknown. That table gives V, J and clone size, and the DNA gave D and trimming. In all, the sample holds approximately 37,000 clones, and over 70% of those were seen once. Together, the top ten hold 6.3% of the sample.

The cohort consisted of more than 650 healthy bone marrow donors. Cohort members were all nominally healthy when sampled, although unrecorded immune exposures were likely present. The donor tested CMV seronegative, placing the donor among the roughly 400 seronegative members of the cohort. Each donor provided a peripheral blood sample, and peripheral blood mononuclear cells were used for TCR beta sequencing. Genomic DNA extraction from the blood cell samples was performed with the Qiagen DNeasy Blood Extraction Kit. Overall study outcomes, separate from this receptor: Because counts were too low, some 16 rarely observed V segments, including chromosome 9 orphons, were excluded from the earlier analysis of 587 of the donors. The sequencing pipeline was judged likely to have produced a cluster of highly shared sequence variants as a technical artifact. A total of around 150 TCR beta chains were listed by the study as associated with cytomegalovirus. Only TCR beta chains were sequenced in this cohort, and the absence of alpha or paired-chain data limited detectable features. A later analysis found that TCR association rates varied across HLA loci, with DRB1 alleles showing the most associated TCRs and HLA-C alleles the fewest. Assigning TCR associations to individual alleles was difficult when HLA alleles, especially DR and DQ, strongly co-occurred. A further reported finding was that TCR beta sequences accurately predicted the HLA-A and HLA-B alleles for most subjects in the first cohort. A few of the identified cytomegalovirus-associated TCR beta chains were confirmed in vitro to be specific for cytomegalovirus antigens. A later genetic analysis reported fewer N-insertions in productive TCRs among donors in an Asian-associated ancestry cluster than the roughly 700-donor mean. The authors suggested that the approach could potentially be generalized to other disease states and immunological phenotypes. In both the original and validation cohorts, the classifier was reported to diagnose cytomegalovirus status with high specificity and sensitivity. The 87-base-pair reads could not distinguish some IMGT-functional V segments, including TRBV6-2 and TRBV6-3, so those segments were excluded. The only immune exposure information available for the cohort was CMV serostatus. A later analysis associated 16,951 TCR beta sequences with specific HLA alleles at a false discovery rate of 0.05. While some public TCRs were present in many individuals, most TCR sequences turned up only very rarely across donors. An association between a missense DCLRE1C variant and V-gene and J-gene trimming of TCR beta chains was found in a later genetic analysis and replicated in an independent cohort. Compared with equally common non-associated chains, HLA-associated TCR beta chains in a later analysis were more clonally expanded and had lower generation probabilities. Most CMV-associated TCR beta chains appeared to be HLA-restricted in a later analysis, and the HLA associations seemed to be driven largely by CMV exposure. Sequencing depth was assumed to be roughly uniform across donors in the presence/absence analyses, though that assumption may not hold. Correlated functional status among segregating V segments might reflect linkage disequilibrium, but an unknown experimental factor could not be ruled out. Broadly in line with IMGT annotations, most TCR beta V segments showed up in productive rearrangements about 90% or about 30% of the time in an earlier analysis of around 550 of the donors. Several of the top co-occurrence clusters appeared to be linked to parvovirus B19, influenza, CMV and Epstein-Barr virus, according to a later analysis. Because some donors lacked HLA typing at each locus, the association tests relied only on the typed subset.

CDR1 and CDR2 (SEHNR, FQNEAQ) derive from the germline V gene (reference sequence). From cysteine to phenylalanine, the CDR3 is 14 amino acids long. This entry keeps only the CDR3 DNA: 42 bases, framed from base 1. From V the trimming removes 8 bases and from J it removes 2 bases, while the gene matches leave 6 bases of the junction unaccounted for. With respect to this clone: Its specific antigen is unknown. Within one base of it there is no much larger clone, and no base qualities were kept.

Recombination linked TRBV7-9 to TRBJ2-5; 9 central bases correspond to TRBD1. Specimen: PBMCs. This TCR was recovered from a man aged 30-40 years in good health and CMV-seronegative. The nucleotide sequence reads TGTGCCAGCGGGGGACAGGGCCGTCAAGAGACCCAGTACTTC. This encodes CASGGQGRQETQYF.